One and the same sample provided the 2 T cell receptor beta chains below, sequenced in a study of cytomegalovirus exposure and HLA in healthy donors. Researchers ran the PCR with 60 Vbeta and 13 Jbeta primers. Sequencing was performed with immunoSEQ multiplex PCR; in TCRdb, only in-frame clones are kept and a portion is missing. The table lists 150,000 to 200,000 clones, roughly 82% of them singletons, with approximately 1.5% in the top ten. Material: PBMCs. The receptor source for this set is a man between 35 and 55 years old in good health and CMV-seronegative.

On this clone itself: Germline and junction disagree at one end, which may indicate a read error. The rearrangement links TRBV4-1 to TRBJ2-4, with D possibly TRBD1 on 5 matching bases. This CDR3 has 12 residues. Germline V gene sequence: CDR1 MGHRA, CDR2 YSYEKL. The CDR3 DNA sequence: TGCGCCAGCAGCCAAGATGAACAGGCCCACCACTTC. Translated: CASSQDEQAHHF.

The V call is TRBV14, the J call TRBJ2-7; 11 bases match TRBD1. Germline values: CDR1 SGHDN, CDR2 FVKESK. The J segment lost 6 bases and the V segment lost 3 bases, leaving 10 bases of the junction unmatched. This CDR3 contains 16 residues. CDR3 amino acids: CASSQAPGQGVSEQYF. In DNA form, the CDR3 reads TGTGCCAGCAGCCAGGCCCCGGGACAGGGGGTCAGCGAGCAGTACTTC.